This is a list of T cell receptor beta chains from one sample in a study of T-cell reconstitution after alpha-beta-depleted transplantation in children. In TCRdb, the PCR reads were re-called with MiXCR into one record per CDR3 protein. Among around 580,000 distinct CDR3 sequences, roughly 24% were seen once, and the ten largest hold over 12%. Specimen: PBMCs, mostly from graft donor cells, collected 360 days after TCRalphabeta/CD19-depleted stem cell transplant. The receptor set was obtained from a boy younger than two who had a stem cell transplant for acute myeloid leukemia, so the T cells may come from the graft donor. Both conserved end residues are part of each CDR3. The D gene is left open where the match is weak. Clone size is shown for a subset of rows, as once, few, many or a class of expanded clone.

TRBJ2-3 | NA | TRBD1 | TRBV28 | TGTGCCAGCAGTTCTCCCGCGGCAGGGGGCGTCGGCACAGATACGCAGTATTTT | CASSSPAAGGVGTDTQYF
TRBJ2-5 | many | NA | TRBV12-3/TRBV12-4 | TGTGCCAGCAGTTTTTACAGACAAGAGACCCAGTACTTC | CASSFYRQETQYF
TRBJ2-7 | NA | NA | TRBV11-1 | TGTGCCAGCAGCTTAGTGGCGTACCGGGACGGGAACTCCTACGAGCAGTACTTC | CASSLVAYRDGNSYEQYF
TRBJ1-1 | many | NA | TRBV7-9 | TGTGCCAGCAGCTTCGGGGGGAGCACTGAAGCTTTCTTT | CASSFGGSTEAFF
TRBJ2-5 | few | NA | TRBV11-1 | TGTGCCAGCAGCTCCGGGACGAACAAAGAGACCCAGTACTTC | CASSSGTNKETQYF
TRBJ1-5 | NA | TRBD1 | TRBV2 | TGTGCCAGCAGGACAGGGCTCAATCAGCCCCAGCATTTT | CASRTGLNQPQHF
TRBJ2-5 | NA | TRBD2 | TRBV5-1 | TGCGCCAGCAGCCGGACTAGCGGGGGGGCAGGAGAGACCCAGTACTTC | CASSRTSGGAGETQYF
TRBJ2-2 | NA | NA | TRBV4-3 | TGCGCCAGCAGCCAAGTTTTATGGGGGGCGGCCGGGGAGCTGTTTTTT | CASSQVLWGAAGELFF
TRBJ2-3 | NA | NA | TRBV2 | TGTGCCAGCAGTGACCCGCCGGGGACGCAGTATTTT | CASSDPPGTQYF
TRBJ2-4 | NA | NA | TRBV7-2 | TGTGCCAGCAGCTTGATGGGGGATCCCAAAAACATTCAGTACTTC | CASSLMGDPKNIQYF
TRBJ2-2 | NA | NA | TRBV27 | TGTGCCAGCAGTTTATCGTATCCGGGGGCCGGGGAGCTGTTTTTT | CASSLSYPGAGELFF
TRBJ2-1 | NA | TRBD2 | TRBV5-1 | TGCGCCAGCAGCTTCTCAAGCGGGGGGGACAATGAGCAGTTCTTC | CASSFSSGGDNEQFF
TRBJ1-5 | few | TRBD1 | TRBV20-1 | TGCAGTGCTAGAGGGACAGGCGGATACCAGCCCCAGCATTTT | CSARGTGGYQPQHF
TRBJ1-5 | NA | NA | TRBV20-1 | TGCAGTGCCGTAATTAGCAATCAGCCCCAGCATTTT | CSAVISNQPQHF
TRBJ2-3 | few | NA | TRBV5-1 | TGCGCCAGCAGCTTGGAGGCTAGCGTAAGAACAGATACGCAGTATTTT | CASSLEASVRTDTQYF
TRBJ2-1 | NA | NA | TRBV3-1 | TGTGCCAGCAGCCCACCGGTGGGCAGGCGGGATGAGCAGTTCTTC | CASSPPVGRRDEQFF
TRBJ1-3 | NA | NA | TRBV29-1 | TGCAGCGTTGCAGAAGCTGGAAACACCATATATTTT | CSVAEAGNTIYF
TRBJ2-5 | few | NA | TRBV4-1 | TGCGCCAGTGGCTTTAGGGGCAGTCTTGGGGAGACCCAGTACTTC | CASGFRGSLGETQYF
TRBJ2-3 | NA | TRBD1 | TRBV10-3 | TGTGCCATCAGTAGCAAGGGGGCCGTTACAGATACGCAGTATTTT | CAISSKGAVTDTQYF
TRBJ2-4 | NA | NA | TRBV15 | TGTGCCACCTCTATAGGGACCCCCCACGGCATTCAGTACTTC | CATSIGTPHGIQYF
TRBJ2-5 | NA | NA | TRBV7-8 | TGTGCCAGCAACCCCAGTGCTGGAGATGCGGGCAGGGAGACCCAGTACTTC | CASNPSAGDAGRETQYF
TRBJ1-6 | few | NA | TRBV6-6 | TGTGCCAGCAGTTACTCTCCTAATTCACCCCTCCACTTT | CASSYSPNSPLHF
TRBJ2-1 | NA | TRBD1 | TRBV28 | TGTGCCAGCAGTTTATGGGGACAGGGGGCGCAGGAGCAGTTCTTC | CASSLWGQGAQEQFF
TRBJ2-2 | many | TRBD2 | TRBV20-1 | TGCAGTGCCTATATTAGCGGGGACGGGGAGCTGTTTTTT | CSAYISGDGELFF
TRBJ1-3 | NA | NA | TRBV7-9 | TGTGCCAGCAGCGAATCACTTGGAAACACCATATATTTT | CASSESLGNTIYF
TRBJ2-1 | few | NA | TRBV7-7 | TGTGCCAGCAGCGTACAGCGGCACGGTGAGCAGTTCTTC | CASSVQRHGEQFF
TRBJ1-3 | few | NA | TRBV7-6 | TGTGCCAGCAGCTTCGACGACAGCTCTGGGAACACCATATATTTT | CASSFDDSSGNTIYF
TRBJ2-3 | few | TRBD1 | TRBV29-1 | TGCAGCGTTGAATCGACAGGGGGTGTAACAGATACGCAGTATTTT | CSVESTGGVTDTQYF
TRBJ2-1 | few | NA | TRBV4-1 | TGCGCCAGCAGCCAAGAGGTGACTGAGCAGTTCTTC | CASSQEVTEQFF
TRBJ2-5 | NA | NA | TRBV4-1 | TGCGCCAGCAGCCAAGGGGCGGGGGCAAAGTACTTC | CASSQGAGAKYF
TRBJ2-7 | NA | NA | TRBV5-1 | TGCGCCAGCAGCAACGGACTCCTATATTCCTACGAGCAGTACTTC | CASSNGLLYSYEQYF
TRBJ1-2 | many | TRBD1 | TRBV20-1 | TGCAGTGCTAGGGCACAGGGGTACTATGGCTACACCTTC | CSARAQGYYGYTF
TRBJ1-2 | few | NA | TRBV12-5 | TGTGCTAGTGGTTTCCCAGAACTGCCTCTCGATGGCTACACCTTC | CASGFPELPLDGYTF
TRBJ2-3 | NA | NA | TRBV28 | TGTGCCAGCAGTGGGAGGGGGCGCCTCACAGATACGCAGTATTTT | CASSGRGRLTDTQYF
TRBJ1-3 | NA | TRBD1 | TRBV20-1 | TGCAGTGCTACACCGGACAGGGTGGGAAACACCATATATTTT | CSATPDRVGNTIYF
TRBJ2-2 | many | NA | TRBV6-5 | TGTGCCAGCAGTTATCTCGGGACTCACACCGGGGAGCTGTTTTTT | CASSYLGTHTGELFF
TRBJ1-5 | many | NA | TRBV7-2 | TGTGCCAGCAGCTTACCGGGGGGAATGAGCAATCAGCCCCAGCATTTT | CASSLPGGMSNQPQHF
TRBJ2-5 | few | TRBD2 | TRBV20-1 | TGCAGTGCTAGGGCTAGCGGACGAAAAGAGACCCAGTACTTC | CSARASGRKETQYF
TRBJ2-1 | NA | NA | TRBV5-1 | TGCGCCAGCACCAGTTCCGGGGATGAGCAGTTCTTC | CASTSSGDEQFF
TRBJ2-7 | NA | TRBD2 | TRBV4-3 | TGCGCCAGCAGCCAAGACCCCCTAGCGGGCGAGCAGTACTTC | CASSQDPLAGEQYF
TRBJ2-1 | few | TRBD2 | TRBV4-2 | TGTGCCAGCAGCCAAGAGAGAGGTCTAGCGGGAGACAATGAGCAGTTCTTC | CASSQERGLAGDNEQFF
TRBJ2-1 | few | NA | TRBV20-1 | TGCAGTGCTCAACCCTCAGGATGGTCCTACAATGAGCAGTTCTTC | CSAQPSGWSYNEQFF
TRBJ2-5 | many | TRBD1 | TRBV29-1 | TGCAGCGTTGAGACAGGGGAAGAGACCCAGTACTTC | CSVETGEETQYF
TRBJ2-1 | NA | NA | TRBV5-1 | TGCGCCAGCAGCTTTTCCGGGGACGGAACATACAATGAGCAGTTCTTC | CASSFSGDGTYNEQFF
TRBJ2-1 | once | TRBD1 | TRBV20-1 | TGCAGTGCTACTCTGACAGGGCCATACAATGAGCAGTTCTTC | CSATLTGPYNEQFF
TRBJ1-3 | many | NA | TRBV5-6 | TGTGCCAGCAGCTTGGGCTGGTTCCTCTCTGGAAACACCATATATTTT | CASSLGWFLSGNTIYF
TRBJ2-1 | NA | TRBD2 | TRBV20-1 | TGCTGCGCTAGAGATCGGGGGGTTGGGTTCTACAATGAGCAGTTCTTC | CCARDRGVGFYNEQFF
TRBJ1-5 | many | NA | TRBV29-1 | TGCAGCCCCCGCAGTTTCCAGCCCCAGCATTTT | CSPRSFQPQHF